These 3 T cell receptor beta chains share one sample of origin, sequenced in a study of chemoradiotherapy in HPV16-positive cancers. Using immunoSEQ multiplex PCR, the repertoire was profiled, and TCRdb retains in-frame clones only, with some absent. The sample lists about 39,000 clones, about 77% seen once, with around 5.2% in the top ten. Sequenced here: blood, sampled from a patient who underwent chemoradiotherapy. Source of these receptors: a human donor with HPV-associated anogenital cancer.

This chain joins TRBV6-5 and TRBJ1-1; 7 positions agree with TRBD1. The ends lost 7 bases at V and 0 bases at J; junction bases unmatched: 5. The length of the CDR3 is 14 residues. Germline loops: CDR1 MNHEY, CDR2 SVGAGI. DNA for the CDR3: TGTGCCAGCACCAACAGGGGATTGAACACTGAAGCTTTCTTT. Protein: CASTNRGLNTEAFF.

The chain combines TRBV4-1 with TRBJ2-7; 9 nucleotides match TRBD1. CDR3 length: 16 residues. Per the germline V gene, CDR1 is MGHRA and CDR2 is YSYEKL. V trimming: 5 bases; J trimming: 1 base; junction bases outside the gene matches: 9. CDR3 in DNA: TGCGCCAGCAGCGGGGGACAGGGCCAAGGATCCTACGAGCAGTACTTC. It codes for CASSGGQGQGSYEQYF.

The rearrangement links TRBV14 to TRBJ2-7; D gene unclear. Germline V gene lookup returns CDR1 SGHDN and CDR2 FVKESK. V lost 2 bases, J lost 2 bases, and 4 bases lay in between. The CDR3 has 12 residues. CDR3 nucleotide sequence: TGTGCCAGCAGCCAATTCCCCTACGAGCAGTACTTC. Translation: CASSQFPYEQYF. The full variable domain, in which reference TRBV14 and TRBJ2-7 provide the parts outside the CDR3, is EAGVTQFPSHSVIEKGQTVTLRCDPISGHDNLYWYRRVMGKEIKFLLHFVKESKQDESGMPNNRFLAERTGGTYSTLKVQPAELEDSGVYFCASSQFPYEQYFGPGTRLTVT.